These T cell receptor beta chains were read from a single sample in a study of shared clonotypes between healthy human individuals. Data came from immunoSEQ multiplex PCR; TCRdb stores just in-frame clones and leaves some out. The profile shows approximately 2.5 million clones, roughly 93% of them singletons. The sample taken for sequencing was naive CD4+ T cells from PBMCs. All receptors derive from a man younger than 35 in good health. Some clones in this sample may be carry-over from other donors' samples. CDR3s include the opening cysteine and the closing phenylalanine or tryptophan. The order of the fields is J gene, D gene, CDR3 length, V gene, clone size, CDR3 DNA, CDR3 protein. D genes are given only for firm matches. The size entry is marked missing in some rows and otherwise reads once, few, many or a size class.

>TRBJ2-3|-|15|TRBV15|-
TGTGCCACCAGCAGAGATCAGGGCTTCACAGATACGCAGTATTTT
CATSRDQGFTDTQYF
>TRBJ2-7|-|12|TRBV28|-
TGTGCCAGCAGCCCGTCCCGGCTTGGGGGGTACTTC
CASSPSRLGGYF
>TRBJ1-5|-|14|TRBV28|-
TGTGCCAGCAGGACGGGCCCGAGCAATCAGCCCCAGCATTTT
CASRTGPSNQPQHF
>TRBJ2-3|-|13|TRBV5-1|few
TGCGCCAGCAGCTCCCAGGGCACAGATACGCAGTATTTT
CASSSQGTDTQYF
>TRBJ2-5|TRBD2|17|TRBV11-2|-
TGTGCCAGCAGCCCCCGGACTAGCGGGGGGCTGGGGGAGACCCAGTACTTC
CASSPRTSGGLGETQYF
>TRBJ2-1|-|15|TRBV2|-
TGTGCCAGCATGTGGGCAGCTAGCTCCTACAATGAGCAGTTCTTC
CASMWAASSYNEQFF
>TRBJ2-1|-|13|TRBV6-5|-
TGTGCCATCAAGACAACTAGTCGCAATGAGCAGTTCTTC
CAIKTTSRNEQFF
>TRBJ2-2|-|13|TRBV6-6|-
TGTGCCAGCAGACCAACTAGCTCCGGGGAGCTGTTTTTT
CASRPTSSGELFF
>TRBJ2-3|-|14|TRBV9|-
TGTGCCAGCAGCGTAGCGGGGTCCACAGATACGCAGTATTTT
CASSVAGSTDTQYF
>TRBJ1-5|-|15|TRBV19|-
TGTGCCAGTAGTATCACCCCGGAGCCCCATCAGCCCCAGCATTTT
CASSITPEPHQPQHF
>TRBJ2-3|TRBD2|16|TRBV18|-
TGTGCCAGCTCACCAACCACTAGCGGGAGCACAGATACGCAGTATTTT
CASSPTTSGSTDTQYF
>TRBJ1-5|-|13|TRBV4-1|-
TGCGCCAGCAGCCAAGTGGGAGGGCAGCCCCAGCATTTT
CASSQVGGQPQHF
>TRBJ1-5|-|10|TRBV9|-
TGTGCCAGCAAAAGGCAGCCCCAGCATTTT
CASKRQPQHF
>TRBJ2-2|-|11|TRBV7-2|few
TGTGCCAGCAGCTTAAATCAGAAGAGAAGTTTT
CASSLNQKRSF
>TRBJ2-3|-|14|TRBV5-1|-
TGCGCCAGCAGCACACACAGGGCCGCAGATACGCAGTATTTT
CASSTHRAADTQYF
>TRBJ1-2|-|13|TRBV6-6|-
TGTGCCAGCGATTGGGGGGCCAACTATGGCTACACCTTC
CASDWGANYGYTF
>TRBJ2-1|-|13|TRBV7-9|-
TGTGCCAGCAGAGAGACGACGGGCAATGAGCAGTTCTTC
CASRETTGNEQFF
>TRBJ2-2|-|16|TRBV9|-
TGTGCCAGCAGCGTAGGTTCGCCTAGACCAATAGGGGAGCTGTTTTTT
CASSVGSPRPIGELFF
>TRBJ2-5|TRBD1|15|TRBV5-4|-
TGTGCCAGCAGCTTGGGACAGGGCGGGCAAGAGACCCAGTACTTC
CASSLGQGGQETQYF
>TRBJ2-4|-|13|TRBV5-1|-
TGCGCCAGCAGCTTGGCCTGGGAAAACATTCAGTACTTC
CASSLAWENIQYF
>TRBJ1-4|-|15|TRBV5-4|-
TGTGCCAGCAGCCCTCTCGGGGGATCTAATGAAAAACTGTTTTTT
CASSPLGGSNEKLFF
>TRBJ2-5|-|13|TRBV6-1|-
TGTGCCAGCACCGAAGGGGAGAGGACGACCCAGTACTTC
CASTEGERTTQYF
>TRBJ1-1|TRBD1|14|TRBV5-1|-
TGCGCCAGCCTTTCCGGGACAGGGAACACTGAAGCTTTCTTT
CASLSGTGNTEAFF
>TRBJ2-3|-|17|TRBV2|-
TGTGCCAGCAGTAAGAGAGTAAGCGGGGACATCACAGATACGCAGTATTTT
CASSKRVSGDITDTQYF
>TRBJ1-1|-|12|TRBV6-1|-
TGTGCCAGCAGTGAGGCTTGGAATGAAGCTTTCTTT
CASSEAWNEAFF
>TRBJ2-5|-|14|TRBV9|-
TGTGCCAGCAGCGCTGGGGGAGGTGGGGAGACCCAGTACTTC
CASSAGGGGETQYF
>TRBJ2-7|TRBD2|14|TRBV9|-
TGTGCCAGCAGCGCAGGAGCGGGAGCGAAGGAGCAGTACTTC
CASSAGAGAKEQYF
>TRBJ1-2|-|18|TRBV4-3|-
TGCGCCAGCAGCCAAGGCCACAGATATGGGGCTTCGAACTATGGCTACACCTTC
CASSQGHRYGASNYGYTF
>TRBJ2-1|TRBD2|17|TRBV5-1|-
TGCGCCAGCAGCTACCGTGTAGCGGGAGGAACCTACAATGAGCAGTTCTTC
CASSYRVAGGTYNEQFF
>TRBJ2-1|TRBD2|17|TRBV14|-
TGTGCCAGCAGCCACCGCCCGGGACTAGCGGAGTACAATGAGCAGTTCTTC
CASSHRPGLAEYNEQFF
>TRBJ2-1|-|14|TRBV18|-
TGTGCCAGCTCCACTACTACGCTCGGCGATGAGCAGTTCTTC
CASSTTTLGDEQFF
>TRBJ2-3|TRBD2|16|TRBV7-2|once
TGTGCCAGCAGCAAGACTAGCGGGGGGAGCACAGATACGCAGTATTTT
CASSKTSGGSTDTQYF
>TRBJ2-7|-|12|TRBV6-1|-
TGTGCCAGCGGGGGGTTTGCCTACGAGCAGTACTTC
CASGGFAYEQYF
>TRBJ2-2|TRBD2|14|TRBV19|-
TGTGCCAGTAGTAGACTAGCGGGAGACGGGGAGCTGTTTTTT
CASSRLAGDGELFF
>TRBJ2-7|-|16|TRBV15|-
TGTGCCACCAGCAGGGGCTTTTGGGGAAGCTCCTACGAGCAGTACTTC
CATSRGFWGSSYEQYF